This T cell receptor (beta chain) appears in the sequencing data of a study of technical replicates of blood from several donors. The protocol was immunoSEQ multiplex PCR, while the TCRdb copy is restricted to in-frame clones and leaves out a portion. The sample shows around 81,000 clones, 90% to 96% of them seen only once. The CDR3 has 16 amino acids. Deletions cut 7 bases from V and 3 bases from J, with 18 bases between. Germline CDR1 and CDR2: SGHTA and FQGNSA. This rearrangement joins TRBV7-2 to TRBJ1-4, with a tentative D call TRBD1 (5 bases). The sequence was collected from a human donor in good health. Source material: T cells isolated from PBMCs. As DNA, the CDR3 is TGTGCCAGCACCTACCCGGGGGTCGATCCTAATGAAAAACTGTTTTTT. Its translation is CASTYPGVDPNEKLFF.